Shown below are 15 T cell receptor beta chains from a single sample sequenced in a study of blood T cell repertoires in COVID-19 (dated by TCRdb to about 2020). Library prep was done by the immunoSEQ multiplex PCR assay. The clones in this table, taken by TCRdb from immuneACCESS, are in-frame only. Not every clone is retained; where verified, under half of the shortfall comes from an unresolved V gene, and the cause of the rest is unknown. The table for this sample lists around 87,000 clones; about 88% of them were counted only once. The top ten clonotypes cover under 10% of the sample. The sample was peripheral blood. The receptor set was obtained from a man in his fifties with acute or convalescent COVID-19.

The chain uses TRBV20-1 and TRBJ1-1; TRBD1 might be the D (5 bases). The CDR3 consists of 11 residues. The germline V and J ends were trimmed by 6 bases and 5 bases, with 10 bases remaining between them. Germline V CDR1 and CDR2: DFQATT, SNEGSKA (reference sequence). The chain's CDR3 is CSASRGTEAFF. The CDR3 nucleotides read TGCAGTGCGAGTAGGGGAACTGAAGCTTTCTTT.

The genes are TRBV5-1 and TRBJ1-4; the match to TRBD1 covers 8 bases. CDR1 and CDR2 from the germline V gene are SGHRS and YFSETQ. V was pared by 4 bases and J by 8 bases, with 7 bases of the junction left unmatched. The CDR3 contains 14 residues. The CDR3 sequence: CASSPDREGEKLFF. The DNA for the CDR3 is TGCGCCAGCAGCCCGGACAGGGAGGGGGAAAAACTGTTTTTT.

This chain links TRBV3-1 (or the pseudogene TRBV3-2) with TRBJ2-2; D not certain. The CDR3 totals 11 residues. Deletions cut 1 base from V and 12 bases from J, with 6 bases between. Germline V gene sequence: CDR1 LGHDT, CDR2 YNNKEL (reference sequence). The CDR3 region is CASSQGWQLFF. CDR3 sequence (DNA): TGTGCCAGCAGCCAAGGATGGCAGCTGTTTTTT.

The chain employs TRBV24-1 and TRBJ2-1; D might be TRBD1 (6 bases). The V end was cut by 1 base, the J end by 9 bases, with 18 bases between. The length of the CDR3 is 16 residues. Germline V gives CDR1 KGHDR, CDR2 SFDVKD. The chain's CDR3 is CATSDLTQGLSSEQFF. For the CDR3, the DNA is TGTGCCACCAGTGATTTAACCCAGGGGCTATCGTCTGAGCAGTTCTTC.

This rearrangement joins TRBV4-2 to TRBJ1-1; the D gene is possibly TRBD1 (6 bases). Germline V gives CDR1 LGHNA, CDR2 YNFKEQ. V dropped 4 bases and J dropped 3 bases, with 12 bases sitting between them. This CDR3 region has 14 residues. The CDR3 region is CASSLEAGDTEAFF. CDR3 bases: TGTGCCAGCAGCCTCGAAGCAGGGGACACTGAAGCTTTCTTT.

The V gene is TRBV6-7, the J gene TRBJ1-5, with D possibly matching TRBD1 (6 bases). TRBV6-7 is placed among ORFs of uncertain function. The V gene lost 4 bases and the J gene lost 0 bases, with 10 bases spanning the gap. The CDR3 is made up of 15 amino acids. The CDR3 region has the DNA TGTGCCAGCAGTTCCTCCAGGGGTAGCAATCAGCCCCAGCATTTT. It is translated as CASSSSRGSNQPQHF.

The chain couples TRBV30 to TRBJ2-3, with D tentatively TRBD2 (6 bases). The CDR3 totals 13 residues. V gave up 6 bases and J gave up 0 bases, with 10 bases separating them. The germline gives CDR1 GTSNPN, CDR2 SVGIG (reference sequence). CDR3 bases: TGTGCCTGTCTCCGGGGGAGCACAGATACGCAGTATTTT. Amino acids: CACLRGSTDTQYF.

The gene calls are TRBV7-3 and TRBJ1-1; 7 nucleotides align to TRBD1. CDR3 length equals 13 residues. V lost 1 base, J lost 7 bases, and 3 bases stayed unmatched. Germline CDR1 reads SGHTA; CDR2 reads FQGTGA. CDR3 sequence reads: CASSLKGQSEAFF. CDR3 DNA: TGTGCCAGCAGCTTAAAGGGACAGAGTGAAGCTTTCTTT. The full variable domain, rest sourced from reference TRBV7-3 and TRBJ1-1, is GAGVSQTPSNKVTEKGKYVELRCDPISGHTALYWYRQSLGQGPEFLIYFQGTGAADDSGLPNDRFFAVRPEGSVSTLKIQRTERGDSAVYLCASSLKGQSEAFFGQGTRLTVV.

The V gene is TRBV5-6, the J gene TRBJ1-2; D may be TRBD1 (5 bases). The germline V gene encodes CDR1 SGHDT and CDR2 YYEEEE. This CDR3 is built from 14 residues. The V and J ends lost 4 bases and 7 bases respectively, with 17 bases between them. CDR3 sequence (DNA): TGTGCCAGCAGCCTTGGGACTTCTGAAGGTGGCTACACCTTC. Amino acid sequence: CASSLGTSEGGYTF.

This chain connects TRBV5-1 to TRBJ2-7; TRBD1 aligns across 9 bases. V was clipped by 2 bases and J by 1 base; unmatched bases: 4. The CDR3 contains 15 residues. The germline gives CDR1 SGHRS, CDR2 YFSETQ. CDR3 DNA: TGCGCCAGCAGCTTATGGGACAGGGTATCCTACGAGCAGTACGTC. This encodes CASSLWDRVSYEQYV.

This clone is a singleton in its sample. CDR3 amino acids: CASGYRGPNTEAFF. DNA of the CDR3: TGTGCCAGCGGATACAGGGGGCCGAACACTGAAGCTTTCTTT. V usage is TRBV2 and J usage is TRBJ1-1, with 9 bases fitting TRBD1. CDR1 is SNHLY and CDR2 is FYNNEI in the germline V gene. This CDR3 contains 14 residues. The V and J ends lost 8 bases and 1 base, in that order; junction bases with no gene match: 5.

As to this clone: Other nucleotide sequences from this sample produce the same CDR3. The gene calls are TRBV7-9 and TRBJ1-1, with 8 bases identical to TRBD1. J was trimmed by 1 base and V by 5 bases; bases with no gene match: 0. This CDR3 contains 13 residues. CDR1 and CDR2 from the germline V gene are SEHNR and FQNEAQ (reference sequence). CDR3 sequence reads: CASSGQGNTEAFF. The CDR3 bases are TGTGCCAGCAGCGGACAGGGGAACACTGAAGCTTTCTTT.

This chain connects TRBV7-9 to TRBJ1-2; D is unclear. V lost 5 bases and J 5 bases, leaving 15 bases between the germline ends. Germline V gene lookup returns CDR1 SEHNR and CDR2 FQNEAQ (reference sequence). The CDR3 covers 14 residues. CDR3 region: CASSPSQRVYGYTF. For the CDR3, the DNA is TGTGCCAGCAGCCCTAGTCAGAGAGTATATGGCTACACCTTC.

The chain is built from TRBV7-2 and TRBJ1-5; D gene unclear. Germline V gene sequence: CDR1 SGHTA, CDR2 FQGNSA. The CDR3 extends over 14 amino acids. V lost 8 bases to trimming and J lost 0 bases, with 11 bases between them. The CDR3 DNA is TGTGCCAGCGGCGGCCGGCATAGCAATCAGCCCCAGCATTTT. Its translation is CASGGRHSNQPQHF.

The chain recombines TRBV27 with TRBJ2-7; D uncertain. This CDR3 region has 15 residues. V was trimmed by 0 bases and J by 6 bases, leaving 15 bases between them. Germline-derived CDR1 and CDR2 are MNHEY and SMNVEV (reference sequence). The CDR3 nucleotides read TGTGCCAGCAGTTTATCGACGGGTCAACGACCCGAGCAGTACGTC. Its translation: CASSLSTGQRPEQYV.